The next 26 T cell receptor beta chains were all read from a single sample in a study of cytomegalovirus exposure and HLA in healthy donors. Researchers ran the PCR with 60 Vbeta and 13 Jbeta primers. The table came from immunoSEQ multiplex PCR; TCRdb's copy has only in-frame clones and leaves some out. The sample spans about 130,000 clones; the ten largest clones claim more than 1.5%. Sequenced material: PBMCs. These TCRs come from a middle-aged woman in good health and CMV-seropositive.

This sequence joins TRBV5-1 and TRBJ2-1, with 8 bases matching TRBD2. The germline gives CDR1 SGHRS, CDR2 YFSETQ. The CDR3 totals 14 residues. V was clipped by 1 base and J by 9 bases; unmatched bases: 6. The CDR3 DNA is TGCGCCAGCAGCTTGCGGAGCGGGAGTACTGAGCAGTTCTTC. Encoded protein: CASSLRSGSTEQFF.

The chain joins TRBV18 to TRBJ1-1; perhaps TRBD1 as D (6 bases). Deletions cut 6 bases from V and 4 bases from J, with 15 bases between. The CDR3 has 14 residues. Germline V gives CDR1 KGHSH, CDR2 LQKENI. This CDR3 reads CASSGGPGVTEAFF. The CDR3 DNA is TGTGCCAGCTCGGGGGGGCCCGGGGTCACTGAAGCTTTCTTT.

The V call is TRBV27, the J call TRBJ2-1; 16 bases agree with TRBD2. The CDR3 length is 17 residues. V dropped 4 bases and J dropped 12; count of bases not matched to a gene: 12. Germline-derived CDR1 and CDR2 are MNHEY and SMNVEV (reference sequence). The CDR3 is CASSSPGLAGGPVGQFF. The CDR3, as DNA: TGTGCCAGCAGTTCTCCGGGACTAGCGGGAGGGCCGGTCGGGCAGTTCTTC.

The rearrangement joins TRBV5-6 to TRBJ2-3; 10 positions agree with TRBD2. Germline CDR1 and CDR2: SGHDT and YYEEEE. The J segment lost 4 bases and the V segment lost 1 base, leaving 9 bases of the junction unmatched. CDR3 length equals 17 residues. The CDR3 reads CASSLHRLTSGPDTQYF. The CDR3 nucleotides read TGTGCCAGCAGCTTGCACCGACTGACTAGCGGGCCAGATACGCAGTATTTT.

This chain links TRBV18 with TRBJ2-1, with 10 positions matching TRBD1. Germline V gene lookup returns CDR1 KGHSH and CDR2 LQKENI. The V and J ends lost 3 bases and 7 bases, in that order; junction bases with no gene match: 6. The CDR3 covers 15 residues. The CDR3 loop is CASSPTGGAGNEQFF. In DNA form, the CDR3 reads TGTGCCAGCTCACCGACAGGGGGCGCCGGTAATGAGCAGTTCTTC.

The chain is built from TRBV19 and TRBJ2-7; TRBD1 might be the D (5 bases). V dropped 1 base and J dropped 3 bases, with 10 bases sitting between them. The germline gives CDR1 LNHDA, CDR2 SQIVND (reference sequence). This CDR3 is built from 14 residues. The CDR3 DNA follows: TGTGCCAGTAGTATAGCAGGGTTGAGCTACGAGCAGTACTTC. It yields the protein CASSIAGLSYEQYF.

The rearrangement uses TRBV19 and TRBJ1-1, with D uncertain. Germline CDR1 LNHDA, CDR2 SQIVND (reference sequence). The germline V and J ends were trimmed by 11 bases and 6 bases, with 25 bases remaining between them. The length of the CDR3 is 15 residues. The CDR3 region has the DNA TGTGCCTGTACCTCGCGGTCGGGGAGGTTGGCTGAAGCTTTCTTT. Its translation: CACTSRSGRLAEAFF. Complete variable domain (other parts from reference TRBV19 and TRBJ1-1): DGGITQSPKYLFRKEGQNVTLSCEQNLNHDAMYWYRQDPGQGLRLIYYSQIVNDFQKGDIAEGYSVSREKKESFPLTVTSAQKNPTAFYLCACTSRSGRLAEAFFGQGTRLTVV.

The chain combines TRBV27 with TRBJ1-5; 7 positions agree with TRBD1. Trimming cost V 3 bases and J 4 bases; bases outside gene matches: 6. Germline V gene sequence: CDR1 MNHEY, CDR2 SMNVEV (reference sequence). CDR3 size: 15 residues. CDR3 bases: TGTGCCAGCAGTTTTAGCAGGGGGTGGAATCAGCCCCAGCATTTT. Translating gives CASSFSRGWNQPQHF.

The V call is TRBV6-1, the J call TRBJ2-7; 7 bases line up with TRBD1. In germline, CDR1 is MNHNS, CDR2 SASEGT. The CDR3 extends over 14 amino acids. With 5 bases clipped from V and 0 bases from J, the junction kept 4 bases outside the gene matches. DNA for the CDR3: TGTGCCAGCAGTACGACAGGGAGCTCCTACGAGCAGTACTTC. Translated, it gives CASSTTGSSYEQYF.

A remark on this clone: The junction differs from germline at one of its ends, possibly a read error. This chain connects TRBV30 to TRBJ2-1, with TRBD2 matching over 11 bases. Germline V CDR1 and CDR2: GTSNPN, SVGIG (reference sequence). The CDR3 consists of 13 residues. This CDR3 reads CAWSEVAGGGNVF. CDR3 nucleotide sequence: TGTGCCTGGAGTGAGGTAGCGGGAGGGGGGAATGTCTTC.

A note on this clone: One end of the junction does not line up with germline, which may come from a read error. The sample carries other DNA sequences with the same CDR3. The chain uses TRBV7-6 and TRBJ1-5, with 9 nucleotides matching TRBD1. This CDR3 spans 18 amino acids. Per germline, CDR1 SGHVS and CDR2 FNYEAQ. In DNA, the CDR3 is TGTGCCAGCAGTAGGGTTGTTGGACAGGGGTATAGCAATCAGCCCCAGCATTTC. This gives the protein CASSRVVGQGYSNQPQHF.

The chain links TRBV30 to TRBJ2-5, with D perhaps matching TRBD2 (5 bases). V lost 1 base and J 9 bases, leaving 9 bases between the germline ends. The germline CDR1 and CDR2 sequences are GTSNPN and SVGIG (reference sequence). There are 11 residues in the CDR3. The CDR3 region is CAWSAPEAQYF. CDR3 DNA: TGTGCCTGGAGTGCCCCGGAGGCCCAGTACTTC. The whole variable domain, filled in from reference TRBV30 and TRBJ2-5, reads SQTIHQWPATLVQPVGSPLSLECTVEGTSNPNLYWYRQAAGRGLQLLFYSVGIGQISSEVPQNLSASRPQDRQFILSSKKLLLSDSGFYLCAWSAPEAQYFGPGTRLLVL.

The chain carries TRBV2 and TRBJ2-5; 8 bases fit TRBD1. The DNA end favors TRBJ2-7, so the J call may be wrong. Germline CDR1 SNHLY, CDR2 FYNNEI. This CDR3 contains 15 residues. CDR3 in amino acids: CASSEGQEASYEQYF. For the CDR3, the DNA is TGTGCCAGCAGTGAGGGACAGGAGGCTTCCTACGAGCAGTACTTC.

The CDR3 loop reads CASSIPRQGGNQPQHF. For the CDR3, the DNA is TGTGCCAGTAGTATTCCTCGACAGGGAGGCAATCAGCCCCAGCATTTT. The gene calls are TRBV19 and TRBJ1-5; 7 bases are shared with TRBD1. Germline assignment: CDR1 LNHDA and CDR2 SQIVND (reference sequence). The CDR3 contains 16 residues. Trimming at V came to 3 bases and at J to 2 bases, leaving 7 bases not matched to a gene.

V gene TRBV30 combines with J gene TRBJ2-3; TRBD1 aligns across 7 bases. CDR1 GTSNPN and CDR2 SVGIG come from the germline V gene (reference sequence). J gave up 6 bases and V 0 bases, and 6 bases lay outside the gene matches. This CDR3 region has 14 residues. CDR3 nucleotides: TGTGCCTGGAGTGTACAAGGGGGCTGGGATACGCAGTATTTT. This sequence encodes CAWSVQGGWDTQYF.

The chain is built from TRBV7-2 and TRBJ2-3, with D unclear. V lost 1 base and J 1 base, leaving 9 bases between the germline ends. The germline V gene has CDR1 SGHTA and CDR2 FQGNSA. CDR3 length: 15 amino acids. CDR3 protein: CASSLDSRGTDTQYF. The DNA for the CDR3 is TGTGCCAGCAGCTTAGATTCCCGGGGCACAGATACGCAGTATTTT.

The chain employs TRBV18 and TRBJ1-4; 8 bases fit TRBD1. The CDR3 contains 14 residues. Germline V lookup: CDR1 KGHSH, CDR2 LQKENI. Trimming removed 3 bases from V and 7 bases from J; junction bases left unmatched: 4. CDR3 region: CASSPQQGAEKLFF. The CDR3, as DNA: TGTGCCAGCTCACCCCAGCAGGGGGCTGAAAAACTGTTTTTT.

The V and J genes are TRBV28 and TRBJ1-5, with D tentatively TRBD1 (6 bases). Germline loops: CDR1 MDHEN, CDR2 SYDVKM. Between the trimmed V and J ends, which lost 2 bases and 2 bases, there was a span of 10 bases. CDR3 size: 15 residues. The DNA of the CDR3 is TGTGCCAGCAGTTTAGGGGGGGCGGGCAATCAGCCCCAGCATTTT. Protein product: CASSLGGAGNQPQHF.

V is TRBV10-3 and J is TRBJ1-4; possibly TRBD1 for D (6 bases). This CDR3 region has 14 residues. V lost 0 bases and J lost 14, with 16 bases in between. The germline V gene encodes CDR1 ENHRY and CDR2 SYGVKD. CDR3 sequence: CAISESHSIDRLFF. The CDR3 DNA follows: TGTGCCATCAGTGAGTCCCACTCCATCGACAGGCTGTTTTTT.

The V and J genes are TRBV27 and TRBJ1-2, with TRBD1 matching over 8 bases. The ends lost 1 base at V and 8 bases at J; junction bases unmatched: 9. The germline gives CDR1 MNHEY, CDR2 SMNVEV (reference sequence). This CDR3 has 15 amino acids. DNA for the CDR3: TGTGCCAGCAGTTTATTAGGGACAGGCATGGTGGGCTACACCTTC. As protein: CASSLLGTGMVGYTF.

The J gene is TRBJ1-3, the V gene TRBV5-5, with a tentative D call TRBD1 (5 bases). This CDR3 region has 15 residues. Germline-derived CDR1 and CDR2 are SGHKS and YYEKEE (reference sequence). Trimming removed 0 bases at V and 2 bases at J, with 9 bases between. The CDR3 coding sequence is TGTGCCAGCAGCTTGGCGGGGGTACCTGGAAACACCATATATTTT. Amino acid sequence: CASSLAGVPGNTIYF.

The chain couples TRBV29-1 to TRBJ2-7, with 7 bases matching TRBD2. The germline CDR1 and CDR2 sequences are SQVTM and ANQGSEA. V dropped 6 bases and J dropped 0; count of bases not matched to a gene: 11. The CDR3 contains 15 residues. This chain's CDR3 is CSVVPGGGISYEQYF. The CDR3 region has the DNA TGCAGCGTGGTCCCTGGGGGGGGGATCTCCTACGAGCAGTACTTC.

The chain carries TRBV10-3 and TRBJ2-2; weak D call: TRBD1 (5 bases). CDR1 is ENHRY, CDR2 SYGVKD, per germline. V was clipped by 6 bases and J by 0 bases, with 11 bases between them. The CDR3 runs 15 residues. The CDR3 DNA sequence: TGTGCCATCAGATCTGGGGCCGCGAACACCGGGGAGCTGTTTTTT. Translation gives CAIRSGAANTGELFF.

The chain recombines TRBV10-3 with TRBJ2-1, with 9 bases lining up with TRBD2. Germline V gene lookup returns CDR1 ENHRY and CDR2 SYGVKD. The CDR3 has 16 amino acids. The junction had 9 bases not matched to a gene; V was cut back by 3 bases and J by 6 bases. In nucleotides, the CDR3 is TGTGCCATCAGTGATATTGCGGGAGGGCCCGGCAATGAGCAGTTCTTC. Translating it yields CAISDIAGGPGNEQFF.

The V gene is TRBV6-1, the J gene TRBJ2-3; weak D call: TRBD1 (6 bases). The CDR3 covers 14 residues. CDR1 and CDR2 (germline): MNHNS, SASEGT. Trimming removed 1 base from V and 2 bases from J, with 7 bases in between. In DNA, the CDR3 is TGTGCCAGCAGTGAAGGACAGGCCACAGATACGCAGTATTTT. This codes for CASSEGQATDTQYF.

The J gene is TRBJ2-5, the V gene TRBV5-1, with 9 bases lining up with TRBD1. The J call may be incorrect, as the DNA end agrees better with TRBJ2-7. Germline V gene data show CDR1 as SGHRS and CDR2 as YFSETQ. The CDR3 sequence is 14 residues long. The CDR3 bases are TGCGCCAGCAGCCTGATGGGACAGGGAAACGAGCAGTACTTC. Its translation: CASSLMGQGNEQYF.